A selection of T cell receptor beta chains follows, all from one sample in a study of early T cells in non-severe SARS-CoV-2 infection. TCRdb reanalysed the 5' RACE reads using MiXCR and keeps one entry per CDR3 protein. This table has about 64,000 distinct CDR3 sequences, less than 5% appearing once. Sequencing was done on a sample of whole blood. The receptors originated from an adult who was a healthcare worker with PCR-confirmed SARS-CoV-2 infection or an uninfected control (not recorded which). CDR3s include the opening cysteine and the closing phenylalanine or tryptophan. A D gene is named only where the DNA matches it firmly. Part of the rows lack a size; the others show once, few, many or a class for expanded clones.

D gene: TRBD2
J gene: TRBJ2-1
clone size: many
V gene: TRBV7-2
CDR3 DNA: TGTGCCAGCAGCTTCACTAGCGGATACAATGAGCAGTTCTTC
CDR3 protein: CASSFTSGYNEQFF

D gene: TRBD1
J gene: TRBJ2-1
clone size: -
V gene: TRBV5-4
CDR3 DNA: TGTGCCAGCAGCCGACGCCAGGGGGCGGGTTCCTACAATGAGCAGTTCTTC
CDR3 protein: CASSRRQGAGSYNEQFF

D gene: -
J gene: TRBJ2-7
clone size: many
V gene: TRBV29-1
CDR3 DNA: TGCAGCGCCCGGGACGGAACTTACGAGCAGTACTTC
CDR3 protein: CSARDGTYEQYF

D gene: TRBD2
J gene: TRBJ2-7
clone size: few
V gene: TRBV7-9
CDR3 DNA: TGTGCCAGCAGCCCACCGCGGGCGGGAGGGCTCTACGAGCAGTACTTC
CDR3 protein: CASSPPRAGGLYEQYF

D gene: -
J gene: TRBJ2-3
clone size: few
V gene: TRBV7-9
CDR3 DNA: TGTGCCAGCAGCGCGGGACTGTTTAGCACAGATACGCAGTATTTT
CDR3 protein: CASSAGLFSTDTQYF

D gene: -
J gene: TRBJ2-7
clone size: many
V gene: TRBV19
CDR3 DNA: TGTGCCAGTAGTATGCAGGGATGGGGCCACGAGCAGTACTTC
CDR3 protein: CASSMQGWGHEQYF

D gene: -
J gene: TRBJ2-7
clone size: many
V gene: TRBV3-1
CDR3 DNA: TGTGCCAGCAGCCGGCTCTTGAGGACGAGGAGATCCGAGCAGTACTTC
CDR3 protein: CASSRLLRTRRSEQYF

D gene: -
J gene: TRBJ2-1
clone size: many
V gene: TRBV7-2
CDR3 DNA: TGTGCCAGCAGCTTAGGCCAGATAGATGAGCAGTTCTTC
CDR3 protein: CASSLGQIDEQFF

D gene: TRBD2
J gene: TRBJ2-3
clone size: few
V gene: TRBV5-4
CDR3 DNA: TGTGCCAGCAGTCTTGGCGCGGGAGGGCCTACCACAGATACGCAGTATTTT
CDR3 protein: CASSLGAGGPTTDTQYF

D gene: -
J gene: TRBJ2-7
clone size: many
V gene: TRBV4-1
CDR3 DNA: TGCGCCAGCAGCCAAAGGGTTGGGGTGGCCTACGAGCAGTACTTC
CDR3 protein: CASSQRVGVAYEQYF

D gene: -
J gene: TRBJ2-2
clone size: many
V gene: TRBV19
CDR3 DNA: TGTGCCAGTAGTCTTAGCTCCAACACCGGGGAGCTGTTTTTT
CDR3 protein: CASSLSSNTGELFF

D gene: -
J gene: TRBJ2-2
clone size: many
V gene: TRBV14
CDR3 DNA: TGTGCCAGCAGCCAAGGAGTTTTCACCGGGGAGCTGTTTTTT
CDR3 protein: CASSQGVFTGELFF

D gene: -
J gene: TRBJ1-5
clone size: many
V gene: TRBV2
CDR3 DNA: TGTGCCAGCAGTGCTTCGGGGGGCCGGCCGGGAAATCAGCCCCAGCATTTT
CDR3 protein: CASSASGGRPGNQPQHF

D gene: -
J gene: TRBJ2-7
clone size: few
V gene: TRBV13
CDR3 DNA: TGTGCCAGCAGCTTAAAGGGGTCTACGCAGCAGTACTTC
CDR3 protein: CASSLKGSTQQYF

D gene: -
J gene: TRBJ2-1
clone size: -
V gene: TRBV4-3
CDR3 DNA: TGCGCCAGCAGCCAAGTGGCAGGGAACAATGAGCAGTTCTTC
CDR3 protein: CASSQVAGNNEQFF

D gene: -
J gene: TRBJ1-4
clone size: many
V gene: TRBV24-1
CDR3 DNA: TGTGCCACCAGTGATGGATCGGGTTATGAAAAACTGTTTTTT
CDR3 protein: CATSDGSGYEKLFF

D gene: TRBD1
J gene: TRBJ2-3
clone size: many
V gene: TRBV7-9
CDR3 DNA: TGTGCCAGCAGCATGACAGGGGGAAGCACAGATACGCAGTATTTT
CDR3 protein: CASSMTGGSTDTQYF

D gene: -
J gene: TRBJ2-3
clone size: -
V gene: TRBV7-3
CDR3 DNA: TGTGCCAGCAGCCCGCTCGACAGTCATATGCAGTATTTT
CDR3 protein: CASSPLDSHMQYF

D gene: TRBD2
J gene: TRBJ2-7
clone size: few
V gene: TRBV7-9
CDR3 DNA: TGTGCCAGCAGCTCGACCGGGACTAGCGCGTCCGAGCAGTACTTC
CDR3 protein: CASSSTGTSASEQYF

D gene: TRBD1
J gene: TRBJ1-2
clone size: many
V gene: TRBV5-1
CDR3 DNA: TGCGCCAGCAGCTCCGAGGACAGGGGTGTTGGCTACACCTTC
CDR3 protein: CASSSEDRGVGYTF

D gene: TRBD1
J gene: TRBJ2-5
clone size: many
V gene: TRBV2
CDR3 DNA: TGTGCCAGCAAACCTTCCGGGACAGGGTCTATTGAGACCCAGTACTTC
CDR3 protein: CASKPSGTGSIETQYF

D gene: TRBD1
J gene: TRBJ2-5
clone size: few
V gene: TRBV7-9
CDR3 DNA: TGTGCCAGCAGCACCTCGGACAGGGGGAGCCAAGAGACCCAGTACTTC
CDR3 protein: CASSTSDRGSQETQYF

D gene: TRBD2
J gene: TRBJ2-7
clone size: many
V gene: TRBV20-1
CDR3 DNA: TGCAGTGCTAGGGGACTAGCGTTTGCCGAGCAGTACTTC
CDR3 protein: CSARGLAFAEQYF

D gene: -
J gene: TRBJ1-3
clone size: many
V gene: TRBV5-6
CDR3 DNA: TGTGCCAGCAGCTTGGCAGGGAACTCTGAAAACACCATATATTTT
CDR3 protein: CASSLAGNSENTIYF

D gene: TRBD2
J gene: TRBJ2-3
clone size: many
V gene: TRBV12-3/TRBV12-4
CDR3 DNA: TGTGCCAGCAGGCAATCGCTGACTAGCGGGAGCACAGATACGCAGTATTTT
CDR3 protein: CASRQSLTSGSTDTQYF

D gene: -
J gene: TRBJ2-1
clone size: -
V gene: TRBV14
CDR3 DNA: TGTGCCAGCAGCCAAGTTTTGTGGTCGGAGCAGTTCTTC
CDR3 protein: CASSQVLWSEQFF

D gene: -
J gene: TRBJ2-7
clone size: -
V gene: TRBV5-6
CDR3 DNA: TGTGCCAGCAGCCCAAGCGGGCGGACCTCCTACGAGCAGTACTTC
CDR3 protein: CASSPSGRTSYEQYF

D gene: -
J gene: TRBJ2-1
clone size: many
V gene: TRBV2
CDR3 DNA: TGTGCCAGCAGTGATTCGCCAGCAGGGACCTCCTACAATGAGCAGTTCTTC
CDR3 protein: CASSDSPAGTSYNEQFF

D gene: TRBD2
J gene: TRBJ2-3
clone size: few
V gene: TRBV20-1
CDR3 DNA: TGCAGTGCTAGAGGCTCTAGCGGGGTCACAGATACGCAGTATTTT
CDR3 protein: CSARGSSGVTDTQYF

D gene: TRBD2
J gene: TRBJ2-5
clone size: -
V gene: TRBV7-2
CDR3 DNA: TGTGCCAGCAGCTTTTGGGCCCTAGCGGGCGTCCAAGAGACCCAGTACTTC
CDR3 protein: CASSFWALAGVQETQYF

D gene: -
J gene: TRBJ2-2
clone size: -
V gene: TRBV7-9
CDR3 DNA: TGTGCCAGCAGCTTATGGACAGCCCCCTCCGGGGAGCTGTTTTTT
CDR3 protein: CASSLWTAPSGELFF

D gene: -
J gene: TRBJ2-1
clone size: many
V gene: TRBV24-1
CDR3 DNA: TGTGCCACCAGTGATTTCCGCAATGAGCAGTTCTTC
CDR3 protein: CATSDFRNEQFF

D gene: TRBD1
J gene: TRBJ2-7
clone size: few
V gene: TRBV9
CDR3 DNA: TGTGCCAGCAGCATGGGACAGGGACCCTACGAGCAGTACTTC
CDR3 protein: CASSMGQGPYEQYF

D gene: -
J gene: TRBJ1-1
clone size: few
V gene: TRBV5-5
CDR3 DNA: TGTGCCAGCAGCATAGGACGGCTGAACACTGAAGCTTTCTTT
CDR3 protein: CASSIGRLNTEAFF

D gene: TRBD2
J gene: TRBJ2-1
clone size: many
V gene: TRBV7-2
CDR3 DNA: TGTGCCAGCAGGAGGAGCGGGGACTACTACAATGAGCAGTTCTTC
CDR3 protein: CASRRSGDYYNEQFF

D gene: -
J gene: TRBJ2-3
clone size: -
V gene: TRBV19
CDR3 DNA: TGTGCCACCTCGCAGGGTGTAGGAGATACGCAGTATTTT
CDR3 protein: CATSQGVGDTQYF

D gene: TRBD2
J gene: TRBJ2-1
clone size: many
V gene: TRBV30
CDR3 DNA: TGTGCCTGGGGGGAGGGCTCCTACAATGAGCAGTTCTTC
CDR3 protein: CAWGEGSYNEQFF

D gene: -
J gene: TRBJ2-2
clone size: few
V gene: TRBV3-1
CDR3 DNA: TGTGCCAGCTCACGCCGGGACGGTGGGACCGGGGAGCTGTTTTTT
CDR3 protein: CASSRRDGGTGELFF

D gene: -
J gene: TRBJ1-3
clone size: many
V gene: TRBV2
CDR3 DNA: TGTGCCAGCAGTGAAGCTTCCCGAAACACCATATATTTT
CDR3 protein: CASSEASRNTIYF

D gene: TRBD1
J gene: TRBJ2-3
clone size: many
V gene: TRBV6-1
CDR3 DNA: TGTGCCAGCAGTTCCTCCGGTGGACAGGGCACAGATACGCAGTATTTT
CDR3 protein: CASSSSGGQGTDTQYF

D gene: TRBD1
J gene: TRBJ1-4
clone size: few
V gene: TRBV7-2
CDR3 DNA: TGTGCCAGCAGCTTAGTGATTTCAGGGGGCAACGAAAAACTGTTTTTT
CDR3 protein: CASSLVISGGNEKLFF

D gene: TRBD1
J gene: TRBJ2-3
clone size: few
V gene: TRBV2
CDR3 DNA: TGTGCCAGCAGTAGGGACAGCGGCACAGATACGCAGTATTTT
CDR3 protein: CASSRDSGTDTQYF

D gene: -
J gene: TRBJ1-1
clone size: -
V gene: TRBV2
CDR3 DNA: TGTGCCAGCAGTGACAGGGCTATTACTGAAGCTTTCTTT
CDR3 protein: CASSDRAITEAFF

D gene: TRBD2
J gene: TRBJ2-1
clone size: many
V gene: TRBV29-1
CDR3 DNA: TGCAGCGTCGGGACTAGCGGGGGGGCCAATGAGCAGTTCTTC
CDR3 protein: CSVGTSGGANEQFF

D gene: -
J gene: TRBJ2-7
clone size: few
V gene: TRBV20-1
CDR3 DNA: TGCAGTGCCAGGCCAGGGGTAGTATCCTACGAGCAGTACTTC
CDR3 protein: CSARPGVVSYEQYF

D gene: -
J gene: TRBJ2-3
clone size: many
V gene: TRBV30
CDR3 DNA: TGTGCCTGCACCGACGCCACAGATACGCAGTATTTT
CDR3 protein: CACTDATDTQYF

D gene: -
J gene: TRBJ1-5
clone size: many
V gene: TRBV19
CDR3 DNA: TGTGCCAGTAGTTGGTCCGGGTATAGCAATCAGCCCCAGCATTTT
CDR3 protein: CASSWSGYSNQPQHF

D gene: TRBD2
J gene: TRBJ2-1
clone size: many
V gene: TRBV20-1
CDR3 DNA: TGCAGTGCTGGATGGACTAGCGGGAGCTTCCATGAGCAGTTCTTC
CDR3 protein: CSAGWTSGSFHEQFF

D gene: TRBD2
J gene: TRBJ2-3
clone size: many
V gene: TRBV7-9
CDR3 DNA: TGTGCCAGCAGCTTAGCGGCGGGGGGCAGGTATTTT
CDR3 protein: CASSLAAGGRYF